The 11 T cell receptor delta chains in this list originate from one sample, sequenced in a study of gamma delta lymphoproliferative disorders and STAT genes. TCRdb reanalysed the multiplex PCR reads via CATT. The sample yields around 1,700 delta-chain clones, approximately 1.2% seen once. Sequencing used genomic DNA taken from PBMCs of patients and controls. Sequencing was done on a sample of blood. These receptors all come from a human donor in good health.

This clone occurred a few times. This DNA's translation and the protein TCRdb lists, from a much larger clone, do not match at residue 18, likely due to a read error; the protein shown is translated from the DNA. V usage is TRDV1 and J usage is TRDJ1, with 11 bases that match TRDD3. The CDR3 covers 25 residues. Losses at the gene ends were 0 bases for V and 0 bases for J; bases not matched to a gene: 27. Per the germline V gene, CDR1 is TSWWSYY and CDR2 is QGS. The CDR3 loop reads CALGELHRLSFLLYWGIDDTDKLIF. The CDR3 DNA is TGTGCTCTTGGGGAACTCCACCGCTTATCCTTCCTACTGTACTGGGGGATAGATGACACCGATAAACTCATCTTT.

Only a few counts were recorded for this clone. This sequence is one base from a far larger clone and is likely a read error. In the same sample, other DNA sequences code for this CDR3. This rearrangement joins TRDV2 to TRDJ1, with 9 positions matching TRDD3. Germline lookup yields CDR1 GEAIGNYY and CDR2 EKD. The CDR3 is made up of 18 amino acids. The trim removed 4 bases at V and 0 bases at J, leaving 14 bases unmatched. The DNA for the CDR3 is TGTGCCTGTGAAGGCCTTGCGGTGGGGGATAAGTACACCGATAAACTCATCTTT. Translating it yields CACEGLAVGDKYTDKLIF.

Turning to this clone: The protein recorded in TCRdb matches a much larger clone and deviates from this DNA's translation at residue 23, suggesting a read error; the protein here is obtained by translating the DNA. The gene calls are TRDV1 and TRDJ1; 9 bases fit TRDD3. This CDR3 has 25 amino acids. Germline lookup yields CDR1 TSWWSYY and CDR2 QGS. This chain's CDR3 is CALGERALVFPLGDVNPWDTDKPIF. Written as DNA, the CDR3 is TGTGCTCTTGGGGAACGGGCTCTAGTTTTCCCACTGGGGGACGTTAACCCATGGGATACCGATAAACCCATCTTT.

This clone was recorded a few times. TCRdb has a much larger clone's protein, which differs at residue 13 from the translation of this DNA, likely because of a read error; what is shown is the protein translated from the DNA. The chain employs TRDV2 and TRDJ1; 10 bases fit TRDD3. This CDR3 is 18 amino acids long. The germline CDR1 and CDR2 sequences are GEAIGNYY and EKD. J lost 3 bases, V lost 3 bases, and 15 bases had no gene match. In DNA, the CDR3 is TGTGCCTGTGACCCCCTCCTAGGTGGGGGATACTCCTCCGATAAACTCATCTTT. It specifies CACDPLLGGGYSSDKLIF.

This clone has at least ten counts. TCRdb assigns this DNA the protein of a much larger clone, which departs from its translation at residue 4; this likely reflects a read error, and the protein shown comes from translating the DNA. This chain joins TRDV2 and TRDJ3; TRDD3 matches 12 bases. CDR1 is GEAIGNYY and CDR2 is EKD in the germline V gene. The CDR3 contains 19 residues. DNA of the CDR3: TGTGCCTGTGGCACCCTACTGGGGGATACCTCCTGGGACACCCGACAGATGTTTTTC. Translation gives CACGTLLGDTSWDTRQMFF.

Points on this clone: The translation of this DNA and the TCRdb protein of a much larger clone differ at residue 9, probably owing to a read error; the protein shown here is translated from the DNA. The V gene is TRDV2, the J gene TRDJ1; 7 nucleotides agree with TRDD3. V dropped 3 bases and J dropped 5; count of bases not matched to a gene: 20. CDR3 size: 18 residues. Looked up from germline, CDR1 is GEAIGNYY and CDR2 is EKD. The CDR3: CACDSVETAGYQGDKLIF. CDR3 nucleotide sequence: TGTGCCTGTGACTCCGTCGAGACTGCGGGATACCAAGGGGATAAACTCATCTTT.

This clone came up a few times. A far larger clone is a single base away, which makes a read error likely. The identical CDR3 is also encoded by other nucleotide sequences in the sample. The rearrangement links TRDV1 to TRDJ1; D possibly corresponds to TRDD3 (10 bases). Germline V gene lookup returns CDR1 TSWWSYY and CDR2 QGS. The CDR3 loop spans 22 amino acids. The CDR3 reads CALGERAFLRRYWGIYTDKLIF. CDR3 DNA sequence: TGTGCTCTTGGGGAACGTGCCTTCCTACGCCGCTACTGGGGGATTTACACCGATAAACTCATTTTT.

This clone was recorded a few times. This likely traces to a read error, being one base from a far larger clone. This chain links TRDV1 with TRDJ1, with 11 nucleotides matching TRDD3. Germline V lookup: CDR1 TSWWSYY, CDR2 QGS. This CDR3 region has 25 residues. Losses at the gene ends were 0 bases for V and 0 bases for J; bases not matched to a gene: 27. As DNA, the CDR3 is TGTGCTCTTGGGGAACTCCGCCGCTTATCCTTCCTACTGTACTGGGGGATAGGTGACACCGATAAACTCATCTTT. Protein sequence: CALGELRRLSFLLYWGIGDTDKLIF.

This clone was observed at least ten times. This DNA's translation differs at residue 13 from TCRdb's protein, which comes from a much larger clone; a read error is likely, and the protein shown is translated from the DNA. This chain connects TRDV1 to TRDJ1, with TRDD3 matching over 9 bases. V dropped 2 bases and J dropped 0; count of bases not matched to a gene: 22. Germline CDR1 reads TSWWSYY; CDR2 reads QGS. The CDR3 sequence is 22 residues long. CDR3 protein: CALGEGGYDPGGCEENTDKLIF. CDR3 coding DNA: TGTGCTCTTGGGGAAGGGGGATATGACCCTGGGGGATGCGAAGAGAACACCGATAAACTCATCTTT.

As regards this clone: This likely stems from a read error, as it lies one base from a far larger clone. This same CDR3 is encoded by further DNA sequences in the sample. The CDR3 DNA reads TGTGCCTGTGACACAATATTCCTAAAAGGAGGTGGGGGAGAATTCCACACCGATAAACTTATCTTT. As protein: CACDTIFLKGGGGEFHTDKLIF. The chain recombines TRDV2 with TRDJ1, with a tentative D call TRDD3 (7 bases). CDR1 and CDR2 from the germline V gene are GEAIGNYY and EKD. This CDR3 spans 22 amino acids.

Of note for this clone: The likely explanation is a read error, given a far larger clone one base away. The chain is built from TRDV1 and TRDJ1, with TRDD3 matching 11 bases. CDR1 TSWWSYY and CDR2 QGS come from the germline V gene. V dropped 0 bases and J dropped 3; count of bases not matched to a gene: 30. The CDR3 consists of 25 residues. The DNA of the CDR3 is TGTGCTCTTGGGGAACTCCACCGCTTATCCTTCCTACTGTACTGGGGGATAGGTGACGCCGATAAACTCATCTTT. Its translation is CALGELHRLSFLLYWGIGDADKLIF.